Listed below are T cell receptor beta chains from one sample, sequenced in a study of post-analysis software for immune sequencing data. TCRdb reprocessed the PCR reads with MiXCR, giving one entry per CDR3 protein. This table has around 770,000 distinct CDR3 sequences, around 46% appearing once. The sample taken for sequencing was blood. All receptors come from a girl aged 5-17 years with multiple sclerosis. CDR3s include the opening cysteine and the closing phenylalanine or tryptophan. Each record gives: clone size, D gene, V gene, J gene, CDR3 protein, CDR3 DNA. A D gene is named only where the DNA matches it firmly. Only part of the rows carry a size: once, few, many, or a class if the clone is expanded.

abundance: -
d_gene: -
v_gene: TRBV7-2
j_gene: TRBJ1-1
CDR3aa: CASSLAGTLMNTEAFF
CDR3nt: TGTGCCAGCAGCTTAGCGGGTACACTCATGAACACTGAAGCTTTCTTT

abundance: -
d_gene: TRBD2
v_gene: TRBV5-1
j_gene: TRBJ2-5
CDR3aa: CASSLSKRELETQYF
CDR3nt: TGCGCCAGCAGCTTGTCTAAGCGGGAACTGGAGACCCAGTACTTC

abundance: -
d_gene: -
v_gene: TRBV7-2
j_gene: TRBJ2-4
CDR3aa: CASSLIWPSKYF
CDR3nt: TGTGCCAGCAGCCTTATCTGGCCCTCCAAGTACTTC

abundance: few
d_gene: -
v_gene: TRBV27
j_gene: TRBJ2-4
CDR3aa: CASKPVGLPLEQYF
CDR3nt: TGTGCCAGCAAACCCGTTGGCTTGCCGCTTGAGCAGTACTTC

abundance: few
d_gene: -
v_gene: TRBV7-8
j_gene: TRBJ2-1
CDR3aa: CASSFQGLYEQFF
CDR3nt: TGTGCCAGCAGCTTTCAGGGACTTTATGAGCAGTTCTTC

abundance: -
d_gene: -
v_gene: TRBV7-8
j_gene: TRBJ2-3
CDR3aa: CASSLAESGGTDTQYF
CDR3nt: TGTGCCAGCAGCTTAGCGGAGAGTGGGGGCACAGATACGCAGTATTTT

abundance: -
d_gene: -
v_gene: TRBV7-9
j_gene: TRBJ2-1
CDR3aa: CASSPGTQNVEQFF
CDR3nt: TGTGCCAGCAGTCCCGGGACACAGAACGTTGAGCAGTTCTTC

abundance: -
d_gene: TRBD2
v_gene: TRBV20-1
j_gene: TRBJ2-3
CDR3aa: CSAPGLAGTDTQYF
CDR3nt: TGCAGTGCTCCGGGACTAGCGGGAACAGATACGCAGTATTTT

abundance: few
d_gene: -
v_gene: TRBV29-1
j_gene: TRBJ2-3
CDR3aa: CSVEIPQNTDTQYF
CDR3nt: TGCAGCGTTGAAATCCCCCAGAACACAGATACGCAGTATTTT

abundance: -
d_gene: TRBD2
v_gene: TRBV5-1
j_gene: TRBJ2-1
CDR3aa: CASSSGFLNEQFF
CDR3nt: TGCGCCAGCTCTAGCGGGTTTTTGAATGAGCAGTTCTTC

abundance: once
d_gene: TRBD2
v_gene: TRBV20-1
j_gene: TRBJ2-1
CDR3aa: CSAREAGVVYNEQFF
CDR3nt: TGCAGTGCTAGAGAGGCGGGAGTGGTGTACAATGAGCAGTTCTTC

abundance: few
d_gene: -
v_gene: TRBV7-2
j_gene: TRBJ2-1
CDR3aa: CASSTREWGSYNEQFF
CDR3nt: TGTGCCAGCAGCACCAGGGAATGGGGCTCCTACAATGAGCAGTTCTTC

abundance: once
d_gene: TRBD1
v_gene: TRBV3-1
j_gene: TRBJ1-2
CDR3aa: CASSQGWQGGYGYTF
CDR3nt: TGTGCCAGCAGCCAAGGTTGGCAGGGGGGCTATGGCTACACCTTC

abundance: -
d_gene: -
v_gene: TRBV5-1
j_gene: TRBJ1-6
CDR3aa: CASSLGGTSPLHF
CDR3nt: TGCGCCAGCAGCTTGGGTGGAACTTCACCCCTCCACTTT

abundance: few
d_gene: -
v_gene: TRBV27
j_gene: TRBJ2-1
CDR3aa: CASSLVLSTHNEQFF
CDR3nt: TGTGCCAGCAGTTTAGTCCTAAGTACACACAATGAGCAGTTCTTC

abundance: few
d_gene: -
v_gene: TRBV5-1
j_gene: TRBJ2-7
CDR3aa: CASSLEVGHREQYF
CDR3nt: TGCGCCAGCAGCTTGGAGGTAGGACACCGCGAGCAGTACTTC

abundance: few
d_gene: TRBD1
v_gene: TRBV6-6
j_gene: TRBJ2-7
CDR3aa: CASTRDREGYEQYF
CDR3nt: TGTGCCAGCACACGGGACAGGGAAGGCTACGAGCAGTACTTC

abundance: few
d_gene: -
v_gene: TRBV6-6
j_gene: TRBJ1-1
CDR3aa: CASSYGGAMNTEAFF
CDR3nt: TGTGCCAGCAGTTACGGTGGAGCCATGAACACTGAAGCTTTCTTT

abundance: -
d_gene: -
v_gene: TRBV28
j_gene: TRBJ2-1
CDR3aa: CASSLTPRASWDNEQFF
CDR3nt: TGTGCCAGCAGTTTAACCCCGAGGGCCTCTTGGGACAATGAGCAGTTCTTC

abundance: -
d_gene: -
v_gene: TRBV11-2
j_gene: TRBJ2-7
CDR3aa: CASGVMWSSYEQYF
CDR3nt: TGTGCCAGCGGGGTCATGTGGAGCTCCTACGAGCAGTACTTC

abundance: -
d_gene: -
v_gene: TRBV24-1
j_gene: TRBJ2-1
CDR3aa: CATSDFGGRRNNNEQFF
CDR3nt: TGTGCCACCAGTGATTTCGGCGGGCGCCGAAACAACAATGAGCAGTTCTTC

abundance: many
d_gene: TRBD2
v_gene: TRBV12-3/TRBV12-4
j_gene: TRBJ2-1
CDR3aa: CASSSFSGRGGEQFF
CDR3nt: TGTGCCAGCAGTTCCTTTAGCGGGAGGGGGGGTGAGCAGTTCTTC

abundance: -
d_gene: -
v_gene: TRBV18
j_gene: TRBJ2-3
CDR3aa: CASSPGGVQRTDTQYF
CDR3nt: TGTGCCAGCTCACCCGGGGGAGTTCAACGGACAGATACGCAGTATTTT

abundance: -
d_gene: TRBD2
v_gene: TRBV7-2
j_gene: TRBJ2-1
CDR3aa: CTSSLSGAGGPNEQFF
CDR3nt: TGTACCAGCAGCTTGTCAGGTGCGGGAGGGCCGAATGAGCAGTTCTTC

abundance: -
d_gene: -
v_gene: TRBV28
j_gene: TRBJ2-7
CDR3aa: CASSSRDNSYEQYF
CDR3nt: TGTGCCAGCAGTTCCCGGGACAACTCCTACGAGCAGTACTTC

abundance: few
d_gene: -
v_gene: TRBV28
j_gene: TRBJ1-2
CDR3aa: CASSLGGYYGYTF
CDR3nt: TGTGCCAGCAGTTTGGGAGGGTACTATGGCTACACCTTC

abundance: -
d_gene: TRBD2
v_gene: TRBV27
j_gene: TRBJ2-7
CDR3aa: CASSLRGTSGSHEQYF
CDR3nt: TGTGCCAGCAGTTTACGAGGGACTAGCGGGAGCCACGAGCAGTACTTC

abundance: few
d_gene: -
v_gene: TRBV20-1
j_gene: TRBJ2-5
CDR3aa: CSARGPGEEIQYF
CDR3nt: TGCAGTGCTAGAGGGCCAGGGGAAGAGATCCAGTACTTC

abundance: -
d_gene: TRBD2
v_gene: TRBV15
j_gene: TRBJ2-1
CDR3aa: CATSRAGLAGGRNEQFF
CDR3nt: TGTGCCACCAGCAGAGCTGGACTAGCGGGAGGAAGGAATGAGCAGTTCTTC

abundance: -
d_gene: TRBD1
v_gene: TRBV19
j_gene: TRBJ2-1
CDR3aa: CASSSRGQGRSEQFF
CDR3nt: TGTGCCAGTAGTAGCAGGGGACAGGGGAGAAGTGAGCAGTTCTTC

abundance: few
d_gene: -
v_gene: TRBV4-2
j_gene: TRBJ2-1
CDR3aa: CASSQVLLESSSYNEQFF
CDR3nt: TGTGCCAGCAGCCAAGTTTTACTAGAGAGTAGCTCCTACAATGAGCAGTTCTTC

abundance: -
d_gene: -
v_gene: TRBV12-5
j_gene: TRBJ2-7
CDR3aa: CASGLSPLEGEQYF
CDR3nt: TGTGCTAGTGGTTTGTCCCCTCTTGAGGGCGAGCAGTACTTC

abundance: few
d_gene: -
v_gene: TRBV29-1
j_gene: TRBJ2-7
CDR3aa: CSVGTTSYEQYF
CDR3nt: TGCAGCGTTGGGACTACTTCCTACGAGCAGTACTTC

abundance: -
d_gene: -
v_gene: TRBV7-2
j_gene: TRBJ2-1
CDR3aa: CASSQITSSYNEQFF
CDR3nt: TGTGCCAGCAGCCAGATTACTAGCTCCTACAATGAGCAGTTCTTC

abundance: few
d_gene: -
v_gene: TRBV28
j_gene: TRBJ1-1
CDR3aa: CASSLSTNTEAFF
CDR3nt: TGTGCCAGCAGTTTATCCACGAACACTGAAGCTTTCTTT

abundance: -
d_gene: TRBD1
v_gene: TRBV6-5
j_gene: TRBJ1-1
CDR3aa: CASRTTGFTEAFF
CDR3nt: TGTGCCAGCAGAACGACAGGGTTCACTGAAGCTTTCTTT

abundance: -
d_gene: -
v_gene: TRBV3-1
j_gene: TRBJ1-6
CDR3aa: CASSQGRAWTPLHF
CDR3nt: TGTGCCAGCAGCCAAGGCCGTGCCTGGACACCCCTCCACTTT

abundance: few
d_gene: TRBD1
v_gene: TRBV30
j_gene: TRBJ2-5
CDR3aa: CAWSVLGQGRETQYF
CDR3nt: TGTGCCTGGAGTGTGTTGGGACAGGGAAGAGAGACCCAGTACTTC

abundance: few
d_gene: TRBD1
v_gene: TRBV19
j_gene: TRBJ1-5
CDR3aa: CASSAGSTGAPQHF
CDR3nt: TGTGCCAGTAGTGCCGGGTCCACAGGGGCGCCCCAGCATTTT

abundance: few
d_gene: TRBD2
v_gene: TRBV28
j_gene: TRBJ2-1
CDR3aa: CASSSPREAGDSYNEQFF
CDR3nt: TGTGCCAGCAGTTCCCCCCGCGAGGCGGGAGATTCCTACAATGAGCAGTTCTTC

abundance: -
d_gene: TRBD2
v_gene: TRBV7-7
j_gene: TRBJ2-2
CDR3aa: CASSLGLASGSTGTGELFF
CDR3nt: TGTGCTAGCAGCTTAGGGTTGGCTAGCGGGTCTACGGGAACCGGGGAGCTGTTTTTT

abundance: few
d_gene: -
v_gene: TRBV5-5
j_gene: TRBJ1-1
CDR3aa: CASSFPHHPNTEAFF
CDR3nt: TGTGCCAGCAGCTTTCCCCATCATCCGAACACTGAAGCTTTCTTT

abundance: few
d_gene: -
v_gene: TRBV9
j_gene: TRBJ1-2
CDR3aa: CASSVRVNYGYTF
CDR3nt: TGTGCCAGCAGCGTCAGGGTTAACTATGGCTACACCTTC

abundance: once
d_gene: -
v_gene: TRBV24-1
j_gene: TRBJ2-1
CDR3aa: CATSGRLTYNEQFF
CDR3nt: TGTGCCACCAGTGGGAGGCTTACCTACAATGAGCAGTTCTTC

abundance: -
d_gene: -
v_gene: TRBV28
j_gene: TRBJ2-3
CDR3aa: CASSFRIGSSTGTDTQYF
CDR3nt: TGTGCCAGCAGTTTTCGGATCGGGAGCAGCACCGGGACAGATACGCAGTATTTT

abundance: -
d_gene: -
v_gene: TRBV11-3
j_gene: TRBJ2-7
CDR3aa: CASSAAGQFYEQYF
CDR3nt: TGTGCCAGCAGCGCCGCGGGGCAATTCTACGAGCAGTACTTC

abundance: -
d_gene: -
v_gene: TRBV9
j_gene: TRBJ1-2
CDR3aa: CASSHPRGATNYGYTF
CDR3nt: TGTGCCAGCAGCCACCCCCGGGGAGCTACTAACTATGGCTACACCTTC